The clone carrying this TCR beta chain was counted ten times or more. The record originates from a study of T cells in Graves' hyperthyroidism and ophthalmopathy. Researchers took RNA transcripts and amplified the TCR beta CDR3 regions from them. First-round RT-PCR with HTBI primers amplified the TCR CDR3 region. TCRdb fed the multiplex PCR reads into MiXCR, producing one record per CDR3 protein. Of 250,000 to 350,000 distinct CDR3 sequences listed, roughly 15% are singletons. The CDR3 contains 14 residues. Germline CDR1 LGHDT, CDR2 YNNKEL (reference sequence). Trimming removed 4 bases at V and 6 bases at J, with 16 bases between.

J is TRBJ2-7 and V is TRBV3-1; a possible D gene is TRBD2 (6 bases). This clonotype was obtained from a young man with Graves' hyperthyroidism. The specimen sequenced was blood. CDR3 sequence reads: CASSPGTVPGEQYF. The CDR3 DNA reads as TGTGCCAGCAGCCCGGGGACTGTACCCGGCGAGCAGTACTTC.